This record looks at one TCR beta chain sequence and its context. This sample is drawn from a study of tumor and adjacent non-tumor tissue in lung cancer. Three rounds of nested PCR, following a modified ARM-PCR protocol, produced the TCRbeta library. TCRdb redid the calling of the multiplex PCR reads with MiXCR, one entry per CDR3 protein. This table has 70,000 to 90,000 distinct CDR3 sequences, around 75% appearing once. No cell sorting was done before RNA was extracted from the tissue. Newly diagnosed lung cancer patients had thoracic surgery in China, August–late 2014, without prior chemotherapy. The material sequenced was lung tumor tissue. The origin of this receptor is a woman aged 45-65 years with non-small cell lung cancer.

This chain's CDR3 is CSVVLGLPGVEQYF. The CDR3 DNA follows: TGCAGCGTTGTACTAGGACTACCGGGAGTCGAACAGTACTTC. This chain uses TRBV29-1 with TRBJ2-7; D might be TRBD2 (6 bases). Germline CDR1 is SQVTM and CDR2 is ANQGSEA. Trimming cost V 4 bases and J 10 bases, with 23 bases left between them. CDR3 length equals 14 residues.